What follows are 32 T cell receptor beta chains derived from one specimen sequenced in a study of blood T cell repertoires in COVID-19. The table came from immunoSEQ multiplex PCR; TCRdb's copy has only in-frame clones and leaves some out. The sample includes 95,000 to 150,000 clones, 78% of them seen just once. The specimen was peripheral blood. All receptors come from a man aged 70-80 years with acute or convalescent COVID-19.

The rearrangement joins TRBV3-1 (or the pseudogene TRBV3-2) to TRBJ2-2; D call uncertain. The CDR3 is 14 residues long. The V gene's germline CDR1 is LGHDT and CDR2 YNNKEL (reference sequence). V was trimmed by 4 bases and J by 1 base, leaving 7 bases between them. The CDR3 DNA reads TGTGCCAGCAGCCTGCTCAGGAACACCGGGGAGCTGTTTTTT. Translation gives CASSLLRNTGELFF.

V usage is TRBV5-6 and J usage is TRBJ2-3; D remains ambiguous. Germline CDR1 is SGHDT and CDR2 is YYEEEE. V lost 4 bases to trimming and J lost 0 bases, with 9 bases between them. CDR3 length: 14 amino acids. CDR3 DNA: TGTGCCAGCAGCCTGACACTGAGCACAGATACGCAGTATTTT. Translated: CASSLTLSTDTQYF.

This sequence joins TRBV6-2 or TRBV6-3 and TRBJ2-5; tentatively, D is TRBD2 (6 bases). Germline-derived CDR1 and CDR2 are MNHEY and SVGEGT. Trimming took 4 bases from V and 0 from J, leaving 9 bases between them. The CDR3 sequence is 14 residues long. This chain's CDR3 is CASSSRGYQETQYF. As DNA, the CDR3 is TGTGCCAGCAGTTCCCGGGGGTACCAAGAGACCCAGTACTTC.

This sequence joins TRBV6-5 and TRBJ2-2; 9 positions match TRBD1. The V gene end was trimmed by 4 bases and the J gene end by 4 bases; junction bases not matched to a gene: 4. Germline V gene sequence: CDR1 MNHEY, CDR2 SVGAGI. The CDR3 has 15 amino acids. The CDR3: CASSSGQGRTGELFF. Here the CDR3 DNA reads TGTGCCAGCAGTTCCGGACAGGGGCGCACCGGGGAGCTGTTTTTT.

Only a few counts were recorded for this clone. The genes are TRBV3-1 (or the pseudogene TRBV3-2) and TRBJ2-1; 9 positions agree with TRBD2. Germline V lookup: CDR1 LGHDT, CDR2 YNNKEL (reference sequence). The length of the CDR3 is 16 residues. V trimming: 4 bases; J trimming: 5 bases; junction bases outside the gene matches: 9. The CDR3 DNA reads as TGTGCCAGCAGCCCCTGGAGCGGGGGGACCCACAATGAGCAGTTCTTC. Translating it yields CASSPWSGGTHNEQFF.

The rearrangement uses TRBV4-1 and TRBJ1-5; TRBD1 matches at 9 bases. The trim removed 2 bases at V and 9 bases at J, leaving 11 bases unmatched. This CDR3 region has 16 residues. From germline, CDR1 is MGHRA and CDR2 YSYEKL. CDR3 nucleotides: TGCGCCAGCAGCCAACCGGACAGGGGAGTGGCGCGGCCCCAGCATTTT. This codes for CASSQPDRGVARPQHF.

V gene TRBV11-3 combines with J gene TRBJ1-6, with D possibly TRBD1 on 5 matching bases. The germline V gene encodes CDR1 SGHNT and CDR2 YENEEA. V gave up 3 bases and J gave up 1 base, with 13 bases separating them. CDR3 size: 17 residues. The DNA of the CDR3 is TGTGCCAGCAGCTTGGGTGGCAGGGAATCCTATAATTCACCCCTCCACTTT. This translates into CASSLGGRESYNSPLHF.

The rearrangement uses TRBV9 and TRBJ1-1; no reliable D call. The V end lost 0 bases, the J end lost 0 bases, and 9 bases lay between the germline ends. In germline, CDR1 is SGDLS, CDR2 YYNGEE. The CDR3 contains 15 residues. In DNA form, the CDR3 reads TGTGCCAGCAGCGTAGTGGGCAGTCTGAACACTGAAGCTTTCTTT. Translating it yields CASSVVGSLNTEAFF.

The chain combines TRBV5-1 with TRBJ2-1; 7 positions agree with TRBD1. CDR1 is SGHRS and CDR2 is YFSETQ in the germline V gene. The V segment lost 3 bases and the J segment 1 base; nucleotides outside the gene matches: 10. This CDR3 has 17 amino acids. CDR3 protein: CASSWEQGSRSYNEQFF. The CDR3, as DNA: TGCGCCAGCAGCTGGGAACAGGGGTCCAGGTCCTACAATGAGCAGTTCTTC.

J is TRBJ1-2 and V is TRBV7-2; D is perhaps TRBD1 (6 bases). CDR1 and CDR2 (germline): SGHTA, FQGNSA. The CDR3 covers 14 residues. Trimming cost V 3 bases and J 2 bases, with 10 bases left between them. DNA for the CDR3: TGTGCCAGCAGCTTGCGGACAGAAAACTATGGCTACACCTTC. Translated: CASSLRTENYGYTF.

The chain combines TRBV4-3 with TRBJ2-7; the D gene is possibly TRBD1 (6 bases). V lost 0 bases, J lost 6 bases, and 15 bases lay in between. The CDR3 is 15 amino acids. Germline CDR1 and CDR2: LGHNA and YSLEER. The DNA for the CDR3 is TGCGCCAGCAGCCAAGATGCAGGGGTGATGAGCGAGCAGTACTTC. This gives the protein CASSQDAGVMSEQYF.

V usage is TRBV7-2 and J usage is TRBJ2-5, with TRBD1 identical over 7 bases. In germline, CDR1 is SGHTA, CDR2 FQGNSA. Trimming cost V 5 bases and J 5 bases; bases outside gene matches: 5. The CDR3 consists of 13 residues. CDR3 residues: CASSPTGIETQYF. CDR3 in DNA: TGTGCCAGCAGCCCGACAGGGATTGAGACCCAGTACTTC.

The CDR3 protein is CASSLTGDEQYF. The CDR3, as DNA: TGTGCCAGCAGCCTGACAGGGGACGAGCAGTACTTC. This chain connects TRBV6-5 to TRBJ2-7, with 8 bases matching TRBD1. CDR3 length equals 12 residues. The trim removed 6 bases at V and 5 bases at J, leaving 3 bases unmatched. The germline V gene encodes CDR1 MNHEY and CDR2 SVGAGI.

The V gene is TRBV7-2, the J gene TRBJ2-1; tentative D call: TRBD1 (5 bases). The length of the CDR3 is 13 residues. Trimming took off 5 bases at V and 10 bases at J, with 15 bases between the two ends. Germline CDR1 and CDR2: SGHTA and FQGNSA. The CDR3 here is CASSGSRAREQFF. In DNA form, the CDR3 reads TGTGCCAGCAGCGGATCCAGGGCGCGGGAGCAGTTCTTC.

The chain couples TRBV9 to TRBJ2-5, with TRBD2 matching 8 bases. V was clipped by 3 bases and J by 5 bases; unmatched bases: 15. Looked up from germline, CDR1 is SGDLS and CDR2 is YYNGEE. This CDR3 region has 17 residues. The CDR3 reads CASSAWSGGLMRETQYF. DNA of the CDR3: TGTGCCAGCAGCGCGTGGTCGGGGGGGTTGATGCGGGAGACCCAGTACTTC. The full variable domain, in which reference TRBV9 and TRBJ2-5 provide the parts outside the CDR3, is DSGVTQTPKHLITATGQRVTLRCSPRSGDLSVYWYQQSLDQGLQFLIQYYNGEERAKGNILERFSAQQFPDLHSELNLSSLELGDSALYFCASSAWSGGLMRETQYFGPGTRLLVL.

The chain uses TRBV6-5 and TRBJ1-5; a weak D match, TRBD1 (6 bases). V was trimmed by 3 bases and J by 2 bases, leaving 11 bases between them. The CDR3 contains 15 residues. Germline CDR1 reads MNHEY; CDR2 reads SVGAGI. The CDR3 bases are TGTGCCAGCAGTTATTACAGGGAAGGCAATCAGCCCCAGCATTTT. Its translation is CASSYYREGNQPQHF.

In this sample, this clone turned up once. The chain employs TRBV5-4 and TRBJ2-5; 15 bases match TRBD2. The V gene's germline CDR1 is SGHNT and CDR2 YYREEE (reference sequence). V was pared by 2 bases and J by 2 bases, with 4 bases of the junction left unmatched. This CDR3 is built from 17 residues. CDR3: CASSFGLAGGSQETQYF. CDR3 nucleotide sequence: TGTGCCAGCAGCTTCGGACTAGCGGGGGGGTCTCAAGAGACCCAGTACTTC.

This clone was observed a handful of times. The V and J genes are TRBV7-9 and TRBJ1-1; tentatively, D is TRBD1 (5 bases). Germline lookup yields CDR1 SEHNR and CDR2 FQNEAQ (reference sequence). V was pared by 1 base and J by 1 base, with 19 bases between. The CDR3 contains 18 residues. The CDR3 DNA is TGTGCCAGCAGCTTAGGGCAAGGACACCCTAAACCGAACACTGAAGCTTTCTTT. It is translated as CASSLGQGHPKPNTEAFF.

The chain joins TRBV7-9 to TRBJ1-1; TRBD1 is a possible D gene (5 bases). From germline, CDR1 is SEHNR and CDR2 FQNEAQ (reference sequence). The ends were cut back, 1 base at V and 3 bases at J, with 15 bases in the middle. CDR3 length: 16 amino acids. CDR3: CASSLGGGTVDTEAFF. CDR3 DNA: TGTGCCAGCAGCTTAGGGGGAGGGACGGTCGACACTGAAGCTTTCTTT.

The rearrangement links TRBV5-1 to TRBJ2-1; 9 positions agree with TRBD1. With 0 bases clipped from V and 8 bases from J, the junction kept 12 bases outside the gene matches. This CDR3 has 17 amino acids. Germline V CDR1 and CDR2: SGHRS, YFSETQ. CDR3 DNA: TGCGCCAGCAGCTTGGCCGGCAGGGACAGGGCGGGGGATGAGCAGTTCTTC. This sequence encodes CASSLAGRDRAGDEQFF.

The chain couples TRBV14 to TRBJ1-2; D gene unclear. CDR3 length: 12 amino acids. Trimming shortened V by 4 bases and J by 1 base, and 4 bases separated the two germline ends. Looked up from germline, CDR1 is SGHDN and CDR2 is FVKESK. CDR3 sequence: CASSPRNYGYTF. CDR3 DNA sequence: TGTGCCAGCAGCCCCCGTAACTATGGCTACACCTTC.

This clone is medium-sized. The genes are TRBV29-1 and TRBJ1-2; D call uncertain. Per the germline V gene, CDR1 is SQVTM and CDR2 is ANQGSEA. Trimming stripped 2 bases from V and 2 bases from J, with 6 bases between. The CDR3 has 12 residues. This CDR3 reads CSVEWRNYGYTF. The CDR3, as DNA: TGCAGCGTTGAATGGAGAAACTATGGCTACACCTTC.

This chain uses TRBV7-2 with TRBJ1-5; D remains unclear. Trimming shortened V by 2 bases and J by 7 bases, and 9 bases separated the two germline ends. Germline values: CDR1 SGHTA, CDR2 FQGNSA. This CDR3 is 13 amino acids long. The CDR3 loop reads CASSLQREQPQHF. The CDR3 DNA sequence: TGTGCCAGCAGCTTACAGCGAGAACAGCCCCAGCATTTT.

V gene TRBV7-9 combines with J gene TRBJ2-3, with 11 bases that match TRBD1. Per the germline V gene, CDR1 is SEHNR and CDR2 is FQNEAQ (reference sequence). The CDR3 has 16 amino acids. V lost 5 bases to trimming and J lost 6 bases; unmatched junction nucleotides: 10. The CDR3 is CASSDKGTGGLDTQYF. The CDR3 nucleotides read TGTGCCAGCAGCGATAAGGGGACAGGGGGTCTGGATACGCAGTATTTT.

The chain recombines TRBV19 with TRBJ2-5; tentative D call: TRBD1 (6 bases). CDR3 length: 16 residues. Germline CDR1 LNHDA, CDR2 SQIVND (reference sequence). The V end was cut by 9 bases, the J end by 5 bases, with 25 bases between. The CDR3 DNA reads TGTGCCAGCCGCACTTCAGGAACAGGGAATGGGGAGACCCAGTACTTC. It codes for CASRTSGTGNGETQYF.

J is TRBJ2-7 and V is TRBV5-6; no reliable D call. CDR1 and CDR2 from the germline V gene are SGHDT and YYEEEE. The CDR3 covers 14 residues. Trimming took 4 bases from V and 0 from J, leaving 11 bases between them. Here the CDR3 reads CASSINGNSYEQYF. CDR3 nucleotides: TGTGCCAGCAGCATAAACGGTAACTCCTACGAGCAGTACTTC.

This chain joins TRBV5-1 and TRBJ2-3, with D maybe TRBD1 (6 bases). Looked up from germline, CDR1 is SGHRS and CDR2 is YFSETQ. The CDR3 consists of 17 residues. The V end was cut by 3 bases, the J end by 2 bases, with 19 bases between. CDR3 nucleotides: TGCGCCAGCAGCTACCAGGGGAGCCGAAGCTCCACAGATACGCAGTATTTT. It encodes CASSYQGSRSSTDTQYF. The full variable domain, its missing parts supplied by reference TRBV5-1 and TRBJ2-3, is KAGVTQTPRYLIKTRGQQVTLSCSPISGHRSVSWYQQTPGQGLQFLFEYFSETQRNKGNFPGRFSGRQFSNSRSEMNVSTLELGDSALYLCASSYQGSRSSTDTQYFGPGTRLTVL.

In its sample, this clone was seen once. The junction departs from germline at one end; a sequencing error may be responsible. This chain joins TRBV5-4 and TRBJ2-5; 9 bases line up with TRBD2. The CDR3 length is 18 residues. The V gene's germline CDR1 is SGHNT and CDR2 YYREEE (reference sequence). The CDR3 DNA follows: TGTGCTAGCAGCCCTGGTGGTGGGCTAGCGGGACTACAAGAGACCCAGTACTTC. Translating it yields CASSPGGGLAGLQETQYF. The full variable domain, rest sourced from reference TRBV5-4 and TRBJ2-5, is ETGVTQSPTHLIKTRGQQVTLRCSSQSGHNTVSWYQQALGQGPQFIFQYYREEENGRGNFPPRFSGLQFPNYSSELNVNALELDDSALYLCASSPGGGLAGLQETQYFGPGTRLLVL.

The chain carries TRBV5-5 and TRBJ2-5; 9 bases are shared with TRBD2. Germline V gene sequence: CDR1 SGHKS, CDR2 YYEKEE (reference sequence). V dropped 4 bases and J dropped 2; count of bases not matched to a gene: 9. The CDR3 totals 16 residues. CDR3 bases: TGTGCCAGCAGCCTCTGGGCGGGAGGGACACAAGAGACCCAGTACTTC. This gives the protein CASSLWAGGTQETQYF.

V and J are TRBV7-3 and TRBJ1-2; TRBD1 matches 11 bases. The V gene end was trimmed by 5 bases and the J gene end by 2 bases; junction bases not matched to a gene: 7. CDR3 length: 16 residues. CDR1 is SGHTA and CDR2 is FQGTGA in the germline V gene. The CDR3 DNA is TGTGCCAGCAGCCCAGGGACAGGGGGTGCCAACTATGGCTACACCTTC. Translated, it gives CASSPGTGGANYGYTF.

The chain links TRBV6-2 or TRBV6-3 to TRBJ1-2; D is ambiguous. This CDR3 is built from 14 residues. Germline V gene lookup returns CDR1 MNHEY and CDR2 SVGEGT. V lost 4 bases to trimming and J lost 4 bases, with 13 bases between them. The CDR3 sequence: CASSSPLRLYGYTF. Here the CDR3 DNA reads TGTGCCAGCAGTTCTCCCCTCAGACTCTATGGCTACACCTTC.

Concerning this clone: Compared with germline, one end of the junction differs, possibly owing to a read error. The rearrangement links TRBV5-1 to TRBJ2-1, with TRBD2 identical over 7 bases. CDR1 SGHRS and CDR2 YFSETQ come from the germline V gene. The CDR3 totals 16 residues. The CDR3 region has the DNA TGCGCCAGTAGCTTTTTAGGGAGGGGCTCCTACAATGAGCAGTTCTTC. It translates to CASSFLGRGSYNEQFF.